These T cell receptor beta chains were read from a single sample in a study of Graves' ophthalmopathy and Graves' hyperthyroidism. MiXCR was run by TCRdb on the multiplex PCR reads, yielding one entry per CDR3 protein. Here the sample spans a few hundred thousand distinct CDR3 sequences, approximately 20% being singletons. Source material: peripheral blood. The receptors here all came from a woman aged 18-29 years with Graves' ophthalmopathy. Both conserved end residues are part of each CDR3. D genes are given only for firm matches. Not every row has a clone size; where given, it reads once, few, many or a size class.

CDR3 DNA: TGTGCCAGCAGTCCCGGACACACCATATATTTT; CDR3 protein: CASSPGHTIYF; J gene: TRBJ1-3; D gene: .; clone size: many; V gene: TRBV12-3/TRBV12-4
CDR3 DNA: TGTGCCAGCAGCAAGGAACCTCGTGGAAACACCATATATTTT; CDR3 protein: CASSKEPRGNTIYF; J gene: TRBJ1-3; D gene: .; clone size: many; V gene: TRBV7-2
CDR3 DNA: TGTGCCAGCAAACAGGGAAGCACTGAAGCTTTCTTT; CDR3 protein: CASKQGSTEAFF; J gene: TRBJ1-1; D gene: .; clone size: many; V gene: TRBV6-5
CDR3 DNA: TGCGCCAGCAGGAGGGACCTATTCACCTACGAGCAGTACTTC; CDR3 protein: CASRRDLFTYEQYF; J gene: TRBJ2-7; D gene: .; clone size: many; V gene: TRBV5-1
CDR3 DNA: TGTGCCAGCAGACCAGGGACCGTCGGAACTGAAGCTTTCTTT; CDR3 protein: CASRPGTVGTEAFF; J gene: TRBJ1-1; D gene: .; clone size: many; V gene: TRBV12-3/TRBV12-4
CDR3 DNA: TGTGCCAGCAGCCCCCCTGGAGGGGCGACCTACGAGCAGTACTTC; CDR3 protein: CASSPPGGATYEQYF; J gene: TRBJ2-7; D gene: .; clone size: many; V gene: TRBV11-2
CDR3 DNA: TGTGCCAGCAGTTTTGGGGTGACAGAACATAGCAATCAGCCCCAGCATTTT; CDR3 protein: CASSFGVTEHSNQPQHF; J gene: TRBJ1-5; D gene: .; clone size: many; V gene: TRBV28
CDR3 DNA: TGTGCCAGCAGCATGGACAGGGGAAATTACTACGAGCAGTACTTC; CDR3 protein: CASSMDRGNYYEQYF; J gene: TRBJ2-7; D gene: TRBD1; clone size: many; V gene: TRBV7-2
CDR3 DNA: TGTGCCTGGAGGGACAGGGGTTACGAGCAGTACTTC; CDR3 protein: CAWRDRGYEQYF; J gene: TRBJ2-7; D gene: TRBD1; clone size: many; V gene: TRBV30
CDR3 DNA: TGTGCCAGCAGGTTAACCGGGGTCTACGAGCAGTACTTC; CDR3 protein: CASRLTGVYEQYF; J gene: TRBJ2-7; D gene: .; clone size: .; V gene: TRBV7-2
CDR3 DNA: TGTGCCAGCAGTAACCCGGGACCGTCTCAAGAGACCCAGTACTTC; CDR3 protein: CASSNPGPSQETQYF; J gene: TRBJ2-5; D gene: .; clone size: .; V gene: TRBV6-5
CDR3 DNA: TGTGCCAGCACCCCTCGGGGCCGCGAGCAGTACTTC; CDR3 protein: CASTPRGREQYF; J gene: TRBJ2-7; D gene: .; clone size: .; V gene: TRBV28
CDR3 DNA: TGTGCCAGCAGCTTAGATCTGGTAGGGCAGTACTTC; CDR3 protein: CASSLDLVGQYF; J gene: TRBJ2-7; D gene: .; clone size: many; V gene: TRBV7-2
CDR3 DNA: TGTGCCAGCTCACCACCCGGCAAGGCTTTCTTT; CDR3 protein: CASSPPGKAFF; J gene: TRBJ1-1; D gene: .; clone size: many; V gene: TRBV18
CDR3 DNA: TGTGCCTGGAGCGACAGGGCTAGTGGAAACACCATATATTTT; CDR3 protein: CAWSDRASGNTIYF; J gene: TRBJ1-3; D gene: TRBD1; clone size: many; V gene: TRBV30
CDR3 DNA: TGTGCCAGCAGTTGGGCCAGGGATCTTCCTTCCCTCCACTTT; CDR3 protein: CASSWARDLPSLHF; J gene: TRBJ1-6; D gene: .; clone size: many; V gene: TRBV28
CDR3 DNA: TGTGCCAGCAGGAAGAGTAATAATTCACCCCTCCACTTT; CDR3 protein: CASRKSNNSPLHF; J gene: TRBJ1-6; D gene: .; clone size: many; V gene: TRBV2
CDR3 DNA: TGTGCCAGCAGTTACGGGACTAGAGAAGCTTTCTTT; CDR3 protein: CASSYGTREAFF; J gene: TRBJ1-1; D gene: .; clone size: once; V gene: TRBV6-5
CDR3 DNA: TGTGCCAGCAGCCAAGAGAGGGGTACTCTCCCCTACGAGCAGTACTTC; CDR3 protein: CASSQERGTLPYEQYF; J gene: TRBJ2-7; D gene: .; clone size: many; V gene: TRBV14
CDR3 DNA: TGTGCCAGCAGCCTGTCGGTGGATGGGTCCGCCGATGAGCAGTTCTTC; CDR3 protein: CASSLSVDGSADEQFF; J gene: TRBJ2-1; D gene: .; clone size: few; V gene: TRBV13
CDR3 DNA: TGTGCCTGGACCCCGGGGGACTGGAGCACCGGGGAGCTGTTTTTT; CDR3 protein: CAWTPGDWSTGELFF; J gene: TRBJ2-2; D gene: .; clone size: many; V gene: TRBV30
CDR3 DNA: TGTGCCAGCAGCTTAGGGACAGGGACCAACACCGGGGAGCTGTTTTTT; CDR3 protein: CASSLGTGTNTGELFF; J gene: TRBJ2-2; D gene: TRBD1; clone size: few; V gene: TRBV11-2
CDR3 DNA: TGTGCCAGCAGTGACGGGGACGGATATGGCTACACCTTC; CDR3 protein: CASSDGDGYGYTF; J gene: TRBJ1-2; D gene: .; clone size: many; V gene: TRBV2
CDR3 DNA: TGTGCCAGCAGTTACAACCCCACAGGGGGCGCGGGACAGCCCCAGCATTTT; CDR3 protein: CASSYNPTGGAGQPQHF; J gene: TRBJ1-5; D gene: TRBD1; clone size: .; V gene: TRBV28
CDR3 DNA: TGTGCCAGCAGTTCCCCCCGGGAGCAGTACTTC; CDR3 protein: CASSSPREQYF; J gene: TRBJ2-7; D gene: .; clone size: many; V gene: TRBV6-2/TRBV6-3
CDR3 DNA: TGTGCCAGTAGTGGCAGGGTAGGTGAGCCCCAGCATTTT; CDR3 protein: CASSGRVGEPQHF; J gene: TRBJ1-5; D gene: .; clone size: .; V gene: TRBV19
CDR3 DNA: TGCGCCAGCAGCCGACCGGGACAGCTAACCGGCGGCTACACCTTC; CDR3 protein: CASSRPGQLTGGYTF; J gene: TRBJ1-2; D gene: TRBD1; clone size: many; V gene: TRBV4-1
CDR3 DNA: TGTGCCAGCAGTTCGGCAGGAGCCGAGAGTAACGAGCAGTACTTC; CDR3 protein: CASSSAGAESNEQYF; J gene: TRBJ2-7; D gene: .; clone size: .; V gene: TRBV27
CDR3 DNA: TGTGCCACCAGTGATGTTAGGAACACTGAAGCTTTCTTT; CDR3 protein: CATSDVRNTEAFF; J gene: TRBJ1-1; D gene: .; clone size: many; V gene: TRBV24-1
CDR3 DNA: TGTGCCAGCAGCCTCGTCACTGGGGCCAACGTCCTGACTTTC; CDR3 protein: CASSLVTGANVLTF; J gene: TRBJ2-6; D gene: .; clone size: many; V gene: TRBV11-2
CDR3 DNA: TGTGCCAGCAGCCCCAAACGTTGGGGGGGCAAGGACATTCAGTACTTC; CDR3 protein: CASSPKRWGGKDIQYF; J gene: TRBJ2-4; D gene: .; clone size: many; V gene: TRBV7-2
CDR3 DNA: TGTGCCAGCAGTTTCCGATCAAGACTAGCGGGAGCCCACGAGCAGTACTTC; CDR3 protein: CASSFRSRLAGAHEQYF; J gene: TRBJ2-7; D gene: TRBD2; clone size: many; V gene: TRBV12-3/TRBV12-4
CDR3 DNA: TGTGCTAGTGGTTTGGTAGTGTCTGGACATACCCTTAACAATTATGGCTACACCTTC; CDR3 protein: CASGLVVSGHTLNNYGYTF; J gene: TRBJ1-2; D gene: .; clone size: .; V gene: TRBV12-5
CDR3 DNA: TGTGCCACCAGTGGTACAGAGGTTACTAACTATGGCTACACCTTC; CDR3 protein: CATSGTEVTNYGYTF; J gene: TRBJ1-2; D gene: .; clone size: many; V gene: TRBV24-1
CDR3 DNA: TGTGCCAGCAGTTACATGTCAGGGGCGCGGGAGACCCAGTACTTC; CDR3 protein: CASSYMSGARETQYF; J gene: TRBJ2-5; D gene: .; clone size: many; V gene: TRBV6-5
CDR3 DNA: TGCAGTGCTAGAGTTATCGGGACAGACAACACCGGGGAGCTGTTTTTT; CDR3 protein: CSARVIGTDNTGELFF; J gene: TRBJ2-2; D gene: TRBD1; clone size: many; V gene: TRBV20-1
CDR3 DNA: TGTGCCAGCAGTCCTCCCCACACCTTC; CDR3 protein: CASSPPHTF; J gene: TRBJ1-2; D gene: .; clone size: .; V gene: TRBV2
CDR3 DNA: TGCAGCGTTGTTGGGGGAAAGGAGACCCAGTACTTC; CDR3 protein: CSVVGGKETQYF; J gene: TRBJ2-5; D gene: .; clone size: many; V gene: TRBV29-1
CDR3 DNA: TGTGCCAGCAGGGACGTGGGTAATCTGGGGGGCTACACCTTC; CDR3 protein: CASRDVGNLGGYTF; J gene: TRBJ1-2; D gene: .; clone size: many; V gene: TRBV6-1
CDR3 DNA: TGTGCCAGCAGCTGGGGGAGGGCGAGCACCGGGGAGCCGTTTTTT; CDR3 protein: CASSWGRASTGEPFF; J gene: TRBJ2-2; D gene: TRBD2; clone size: many; V gene: TRBV7-2
CDR3 DNA: TGTGCCAGCAGCCCAGGGGGCGAATCGAACGAGCAGTACTTC; CDR3 protein: CASSPGGESNEQYF; J gene: TRBJ2-7; D gene: TRBD1; clone size: many; V gene: TRBV7-9